The 15 T cell receptor beta chains listed next were all sequenced from one sample in a study of molecular identifiers for immune sequencing clone quantification. TCRdb called the PCR reads again in MiXCR, with one record for every CDR3 protein. The table has roughly 630,000 distinct CDR3 sequences, about 25% seen once. The sequenced sample consisted of naive CD8+ T cells from blood, with Jurkat cell RNA spiked in. The subset: FACS-sorted CD8+CD4-CCR7+CD45RA+ naive T cells. Every receptor here comes from a human donor in good health. Some libraries in this study had Jurkat cell RNA spiked in.

This clonotype showed up just a few times. V gene TRBV12-3 or TRBV12-4 combines with J gene TRBJ2-7, with 9 bases that match TRBD1. The CDR3 has 13 residues. J was trimmed by 9 bases and V by 5 bases; bases with no gene match: 8. CDR3 sequence: CASSLDRGSGQYF. The DNA for the CDR3 is TGTGCCAGCAGTCTGGACAGGGGATCCGGGCAGTACTTC.

This clonotype was detected only a few times. This chain uses TRBV20-1 with TRBJ1-2; 8 bases align to TRBD1. Looked up from germline, CDR1 is DFQATT and CDR2 is SNEGSKA (reference sequence). J lost 0 bases, V lost 0 bases, and 9 bases had no gene match. The CDR3 loop spans 17 amino acids. CDR3 residues: CSARDGAGGPPNYGYTF. CDR3 in DNA: TGCAGTGCTAGAGATGGGGCAGGGGGCCCCCCTAACTATGGCTACACCTTC.

On this clonotype: At one of its ends the junction is not consistent with the germline gene, which may arise from a read error. The chain has TRBV7-9 and TRBJ1-1; D not resolved. There are 14 residues in the CDR3. Germline V gene lookup returns CDR1 SEHNR and CDR2 FQNEAQ (reference sequence). In DNA, the CDR3 is TGTGCCAGCAGCTTCCCTGGGCTTTACGATGAAGCTCTCTTT. Translating it yields CASSFPGLYDEALF.

This clonotype showed up just once. This may be a read error, as it is one base from a much larger clone. In this CDR3 the conserved last residue, phenylalanine or tryptophan, is missing, so a read error is likely. This chain uses TRBV4-3 with TRBJ2-7; the match to TRBD2 covers 8 bases. The CDR3 loop spans 17 amino acids. V dropped 0 bases and J dropped 5; count of bases not matched to a gene: 12. CDR1 is LGHNA and CDR2 is YSLEER in the germline V gene. CDR3 protein: CASSQDTVSGGPDEQYI. CDR3 coding DNA: TGCGCCAGCAGCCAAGATACAGTGTCGGGAGGGCCCGACGAGCAGTACATC.

This clonotype was detected only a few times. J is TRBJ2-3 and V is TRBV30; tentative D call: TRBD2 (6 bases). The length of the CDR3 is 13 residues. V was clipped by 2 bases and J by 3 bases, with 9 bases between them. Germline V CDR1 and CDR2: GTSNPN, SVGIG (reference sequence). The CDR3 here is CAWSFGGTDTQYF. Written as DNA, the CDR3 is TGTGCCTGGAGTTTCGGAGGGACAGATACGCAGTATTTT.

This clonotype was seen at least ten times. The J gene is TRBJ2-7, the V gene TRBV27; D possibly corresponds to TRBD2 (6 bases). This CDR3 has 14 amino acids. Trimming stripped 5 bases from V and 3 bases from J, with 14 bases between. Germline V gene lookup returns CDR1 MNHEY and CDR2 SMNVEV (reference sequence). CDR3 sequence (DNA): TGTGCCAGCAGTGCAACGGGACTGTACTACGAGCAGTACTTC. Translating gives CASSATGLYYEQYF.

The chain has TRBV13 and TRBJ2-2; TRBD1 might be the D (7 bases). The CDR3 has 17 residues. The germline gives CDR1 PRHDT, CDR2 FYEKMQ (reference sequence). V shed 5 bases and J shed 0 bases, with 16 bases lying between them. The CDR3 bases are TGTGCCAGCAGCCCGTTTGGGGGGACAGCGAACACCGGGGAGCTGTTTTTT. It is translated as CASSPFGGTANTGELFF.

On this clonotype: A much more abundant neighbour one base away suggests this may be a read error. The gene calls are TRBV30 and TRBJ1-1; 7 bases fit TRBD1. This CDR3 contains 13 residues. Germline loops: CDR1 GTSNPN, CDR2 SVGIG (reference sequence). As DNA, the CDR3 is TGTGCCTGGAGCCTACAGGGGAACACTGAAGCTTTATTT. It codes for CAWSLQGNTEALF.

This clonotype was detected ten times or more. The CDR3 coding sequence is TGCAGTGCATGGAACAGGAACTCTGGAAACACCATATATTTT. Amino acids: CSAWNRNSGNTIYF. The chain combines TRBV20-1 with TRBJ1-3, with D perhaps matching TRBD1 (5 bases). Trimming stripped 6 bases from V and 0 bases from J, with 12 bases between. The CDR3 totals 14 residues. Per germline, CDR1 DFQATT and CDR2 SNEGSKA (reference sequence).

In this sample, this clonotype turned up many times. The rearrangement uses TRBV6-2 or TRBV6-3 and TRBJ1-5; D is uncertain. Trimming pared 6 bases from V and 1 base from J, leaving 7 bases between. CDR3 length equals 13 residues. The germline V gene has CDR1 MNHEY and CDR2 SVGEGT. Written as DNA, the CDR3 is TGTGCCAGCAGCAACGAGAGCAATCAGCCCCAGCATTTT. Translated, it gives CASSNESNQPQHF.

This clonotype was counted at least ten times. This chain links TRBV7-9 with TRBJ2-3, with D maybe TRBD2 (6 bases). Trimming pared 8 bases from V and 4 bases from J, leaving 16 bases between. The CDR3 runs to 14 residues. Germline V gene data show CDR1 as SEHNR and CDR2 as FQNEAQ (reference sequence). CDR3 coding DNA: TGTGCCAGCGATTTGGCGGGACGTGCAGATACGCAGTATTTT. It specifies CASDLAGRADTQYF.

This clonotype has a count of ten or more. V usage is TRBV2 and J usage is TRBJ2-7; no firm D call. There are 13 residues in the CDR3. Germline V CDR1 and CDR2: SNHLY, FYNNEI. Trimming took off 4 bases at V and 0 bases at J, with 7 bases between the two ends. The CDR3 protein is CASSVSSSYEQYF. In DNA form, the CDR3 reads TGTGCCAGCAGTGTAAGCTCCTCCTACGAGCAGTACTTC.

J is TRBJ2-1 and V is TRBV30; the D gene could be TRBD1 or TRBD2 (5 bases each). Per germline, CDR1 GTSNPN and CDR2 SVGIG (reference sequence). The length of the CDR3 is 13 residues. V lost 5 bases to trimming and J lost 7 bases, with 15 bases between them. The CDR3 DNA reads TGTGCCTGGGAGGGTCGGGGCTTTAATGAGCAGTTCTTC. It encodes CAWEGRGFNEQFF.

In the case of this clonotype: A read error is possible here, since a much larger clone lies one base away. The V and J genes are TRBV3-1 and TRBJ1-4, with D unresolved. Germline CDR1 is LGHDT and CDR2 is YNNKEL (reference sequence). The CDR3 has 16 amino acids. The CDR3 coding sequence is TGTGCCAGCAGTCAAGGGAAGGTATCCCCGAATGAAAAACTGTTTTTT. Encoded protein: CASSQGKVSPNEKLFF.

At least ten counts were recorded for this clonotype. The chain links TRBV7-2 to TRBJ2-7, with no clear D. The V end lost 0 bases, the J end lost 7 bases, and 10 bases lay between the germline ends. CDR1 and CDR2 (germline): SGHTA, FQGNSA. This CDR3 is 13 amino acids long. The CDR3 sequence is CASSLAAAGEQYF. The DNA for the CDR3 is TGTGCCAGCAGCTTAGCGGCGGCCGGGGAGCAGTACTTC.